This T cell receptor beta chain was sequenced during a study of blood T cell repertoires in COVID-19. Study processing details: Estimation of nucleated cell counts relied on the amplification of reference gene primers. The method was immunoSEQ multiplex PCR; TCRdb's version includes in-frame clones alone and lacks a portion of them. From that table come the V and J calls and clone size; the DNA was used to work out D and trimming. Of about 70,000 clones listed, roughly nine tenths are singletons. Germline assignment: CDR1 DFQATT and CDR2 SNEGSKA (reference sequence). The CDR3 is 14 amino acids. After removal of 3 bases from V and 6 bases from J, the junction contained 8 bases not matched to a gene.

The specimen sequenced was peripheral blood. This TCR was sampled from a man in his 70s with active COVID-19. This chain links TRBV20-1 with TRBJ2-7, with 10 nucleotides matching TRBD2. The CDR3 DNA reads TGCAGTGCTAGTCCCCTAGCGGGAGTCGGCGAGCAGTACTTC. Translation gives CSASPLAGVGEQYF.